The present TCR beta chain was sequenced within a study of blood T cell repertoires in COVID-19. Study-wide context: Donors in the United States, Italy and Spain gave samples during acute or convalescent COVID-19. Nucleic acid was either cDNA or gDNA, and it came from T cells, B-cell-depleted T cells, or PBMCs.

Germline CDR1 reads MNHEY; CDR2 reads SVGAGI. V shed 6 bases, J shed 8 bases, and the junction held 6 bases outside the gene matches. CDR3 length: 13 amino acids. Some clones are missing from TCRdb's copy, which holds only in-frame ones; the method was immunoSEQ multiplex PCR. The sample lists about 100,000 clones, about 83% occurring once. This sequence was found in a woman aged 70-85 years with acute or convalescent COVID-19. The chain employs TRBV6-5 and TRBJ1-4; 7 nucleotides agree with TRBD1. The sequencing input was peripheral blood. CDR3 loop: CASRSTGNEKLFF. CDR3 nucleotide sequence: TGTGCCAGCAGATCGACAGGGAACGAAAAACTGTTTTTT.